This T cell receptor beta chain was captured in a study of T cells in Graves' hyperthyroidism and ophthalmopathy. Study summary: Blood was drawn when the patient was first diagnosed and still untreated. Study-wide points: Ophthalmopathy was separated from stable hyperthyroidism by a 13 V-J model.

Regions amplified from RNA transcripts were the TCR beta CDR3 regions. The TCR CDR3 was amplified in a first-round RT-PCR using the HTBI primer set. TCRdb re-called the multiplex PCR reads with MiXCR, one entry per CDR3 protein. The sample has about 700,000 distinct CDR3 sequences; approximately 14% are singletons. Concerning this clonotype itself: What it binds is not known.

Patients aged 18 to 65 had newly diagnosed hyperthyroidism of under 2 months' duration. Clinical symptoms, serum thyroxine, TRAb, thyroid ultrasound and orbital computed tomography informed diagnoses. The CDR3 contains 15 residues. V lost 4 bases, J lost 0 bases, and 10 bases lay in between. The sequencing input was blood. This receptor was identified in a woman younger than 30 with Graves' hyperthyroidism. This chain connects TRBV12-3 or TRBV12-4 to TRBJ2-1; D may match TRBD1 or TRBD2 (5 bases each). The CDR3 sequence is CASSSGTFSYNEQFF. The DNA of the CDR3 is TGTGCCAGCAGTTCTGGGACCTTCTCCTACAATGAGCAGTTCTTC.